The 4 T cell receptor beta chains below all came from one sample that was sequenced in a study of T cells in Graves' hyperthyroidism and ophthalmopathy. TCR beta CDR3 regions were amplified from RNA transcripts. Primed by the HTBI set, a first-round RT-PCR was run on the TCR CDR3. TCRdb re-analysed the multiplex PCR reads in MiXCR, keeping a single row per CDR3 protein. The sample records hundreds of thousands of distinct CDR3 sequences, roughly 14% being singletons. Sequenced sample: blood. The receptors here all came from a woman aged 45-65 years with Graves' ophthalmopathy.

The table lists this clonotype with many counts. The chain couples TRBV7-3 to TRBJ1-2; 10 nucleotides match TRBD1. This CDR3 spans 17 amino acids. Trimming took 0 bases from V and 2 from J; bases not matched to a gene: 6. The germline V gene encodes CDR1 SGHTA and CDR2 FQGTGA. The CDR3 protein is CASSLTGQGVANYGYTF. The CDR3 DNA reads as TGTGCCAGCAGCTTAACCGGACAGGGGGTTGCAAACTATGGCTACACCTTC.

This clonotype was counted only a few times. The chain recombines TRBV7-9 with TRBJ2-5, with D unresolved. There are 14 residues in the CDR3. The germline V and J ends were trimmed by 1 base and 0 bases, with 6 bases remaining between them. The germline V gene encodes CDR1 SEHNR and CDR2 FQNEAQ (reference sequence). CDR3 DNA sequence: TGTGCCAGCAGCTTAGTGGCAGACCAAGAGACCCAGTACTTC. It yields the protein CASSLVADQETQYF. Complete variable domain (other parts from reference TRBV7-9 and TRBJ2-5): DTGVSQNPRHKITKRGQNVTFRCDPISEHNRLYWYRQTLGQGPEFLTYFQNEAQLEKSRLLSDRFSAERPKGSFSTLEIQRTEQGDSAMYLCASSLVADQETQYFGPGTRLLVL.

This clonotype was counted only a few times. This sequence joins TRBV7-9 and TRBJ2-2, with 9 bases fitting TRBD1. Per the germline V gene, CDR1 is SEHNR and CDR2 is FQNEAQ (reference sequence). V shed 4 bases and J 5 bases; nucleotides not matched to a gene: 11. The CDR3 is 17 amino acids. Written as DNA, the CDR3 is TGTGCCAGCAGCTCGGGCCCCGGGACAGGGAGTACCGGGGAGCTGTTTTTT. It translates to CASSSGPGTGSTGELFF.

CDR3: CASSPWHGLAGDWETQYF. In nucleotides, the CDR3 is TGTGCCAGCAGCCCCTGGCATGGACTAGCGGGAGACTGGGAGACCCAGTACTTC. The chain is built from TRBV7-2 and TRBJ2-5; 13 bases fit TRBD2. Looked up from germline, CDR1 is SGHTA and CDR2 is FQGNSA. The CDR3 sequence is 18 residues long. Trimming cost V 5 bases and J 5 bases; bases outside gene matches: 14.